Below are 29 T cell receptor beta chains sequenced from a single sample in a study of cytomegalovirus exposure and HLA in healthy donors. The PCR was carried out with 60 Vbeta primers and 13 Jbeta primers. The protocol was immunoSEQ multiplex PCR, while the TCRdb copy is restricted to in-frame clones and leaves out a portion. The table lists around 100,000 clones, 70% of them singletons. The specimen sequenced was PBMCs. The receptors originated from a young man in good health and CMV-seropositive.

CDR3 loop: CASSQDRVAGGPTDTQYF. DNA for the CDR3: TGCGCCAGCAGCCAAGATCGCGTAGCGGGAGGCCCCACAGATACGCAGTATTTT. V and J are TRBV4-1 and TRBJ2-3, with 10 bases matching TRBD2. V was clipped by 0 bases and J by 2 bases; unmatched bases: 8. There are 18 residues in the CDR3. Per germline, CDR1 MGHRA and CDR2 YSYEKL.

This chain connects TRBV5-1 to TRBJ1-2, with TRBD1 matching 10 bases. The CDR3 consists of 15 residues. V was pared by 0 bases and J by 2 bases, with 1 base of the junction left unmatched. Germline CDR1 is SGHRS and CDR2 is YFSETQ. CDR3 protein: CASSLGQGANYGYTF. The CDR3 DNA reads TGCGCCAGCAGCTTGGGACAGGGGGCAAACTATGGCTACACCTTC.

V usage is TRBV18 and J usage is TRBJ1-2; 7 nucleotides align to TRBD1. Germline V gene sequence: CDR1 KGHSH, CDR2 LQKENI. CDR3 length: 13 residues. V dropped 3 bases and J dropped 3; count of bases not matched to a gene: 1. For the CDR3, the DNA is TGTGCCAGCTCACCCCAGGGGGACTATGGCTACACCTTC. Its translation: CASSPQGDYGYTF.

This clone was found a few times. This rearrangement joins TRBV9 to TRBJ2-2; TRBD2 matches at 11 bases. Germline values: CDR1 SGDLS, CDR2 YYNGEE. The CDR3 extends over 15 amino acids. Germline trimming cut 7 bases from V and 2 bases from J; bases unmatched to any gene: 4. DNA of the CDR3: TGTGCCAGCCGAGGGACTAGCGGAAACACCGGGGAGCTGTTTTTT. Its translation: CASRGTSGNTGELFF.

This chain links TRBV7-6 with TRBJ2-1; D possibly corresponds to TRBD2 (6 bases). Germline lookup yields CDR1 SGHVS and CDR2 FNYEAQ. Between the trimmed V and J ends, which lost 6 bases and 0 bases, there was a span of 15 bases. The CDR3 loop spans 16 amino acids. This CDR3 reads CASRFRAGGSYNEQFF. The CDR3 coding sequence is TGTGCCAGCAGATTTAGAGCGGGTGGCTCCTACAATGAGCAGTTCTTC.

The gene calls are TRBV18 and TRBJ2-7, with 7 nucleotides matching TRBD1. The ends lost 3 bases at V and 4 bases at J; junction bases unmatched: 9. CDR1 is KGHSH and CDR2 is LQKENI in the germline V gene. The CDR3 length is 15 residues. The CDR3 here is CASSPTGPGPYEQYF. The CDR3 nucleotides are TGTGCCAGCTCACCGACAGGGCCGGGCCCTTACGAGCAGTACTTC.

V and J are TRBV5-6 and TRBJ1-2; the D gene is possibly TRBD1 (5 bases). Trimming removed 0 bases at V and 3 bases at J, with 9 bases between. The CDR3 is 14 residues long. Germline CDR1 reads SGHDT; CDR2 reads YYEEEE. The CDR3 DNA reads TGTGCCAGCAGCTTGGAGGGGCGTTACTATGGCTACACCTTC. Protein product: CASSLEGRYYGYTF.

A remark on this clone: A junction boundary mismatches the germline segment, possibly from a read error. The V gene is TRBV7-9, the J gene TRBJ2-1; 7 nucleotides align to TRBD2. This CDR3 is built from 17 residues. CDR1 and CDR2 from the germline V gene are SEHNR and FQNEAQ (reference sequence). CDR3 loop: CSSSPTPRLADYNEQFF. In DNA form, the CDR3 reads TGTTCCAGCAGCCCCACCCCTAGGCTAGCGGACTACAATGAGCAGTTCTTC.

This chain uses TRBV9 with TRBJ2-2; D may be TRBD2 (5 bases). V lost 0 bases, J lost 6 bases, and 9 bases lay in between. Germline V gene sequence: CDR1 SGDLS, CDR2 YYNGEE. The CDR3 extends over 14 amino acids. The DNA for the CDR3 is TGTGCCAGCAGCGTAGCTAGCTCCCCCGGGGAGCTGTTTTTT. It codes for CASSVASSPGELFF. Full variable domain (rest looked up from reference TRBV9 and TRBJ2-2): DSGVTQTPKHLITATGQRVTLRCSPRSGDLSVYWYQQSLDQGLQFLIQYYNGEERAKGNILERFSAQQFPDLHSELNLSSLELGDSALYFCASSVASSPGELFFGEGSRLTVL.

This chain links TRBV21-1 with TRBJ2-7; the table's D call of TRBD1 was not tested on the DNA. TRBV21-1 is tagged as a pseudogene. The CDR3 has 14 amino acids. CDR3 sequence (DNA): TGTGCCAGCAGTATGACAGGACTGGGCTACGAGCAGTACGTC. Translating gives CASSMTGLGYEQYV.

The chain joins TRBV7-8 to TRBJ1-2, with 9 nucleotides matching TRBD1. The CDR3 length is 15 residues. J gave up 8 bases and V 1 base, and 8 bases lay outside the gene matches. Germline lookup yields CDR1 SGHVS and CDR2 FQNEAQ. The CDR3 DNA follows: TGTGCCAGCAGCTTAGTAGGAACAGGGGGCCAAGGCTACACCTTC. Its translation: CASSLVGTGGQGYTF.

This clone came up a few times. The chain links TRBV19 to TRBJ1-2; D remains unclear. Between the trimmed V and J ends, which lost 6 bases and 6 bases, there was a span of 11 bases. Germline V gene sequence: CDR1 LNHDA, CDR2 SQIVND (reference sequence). There are 12 residues in the CDR3. The DNA for the CDR3 is TGTGCCAGTAGCTTGCTCCGGGATGGCTACACCTTC. Translating it yields CASSLLRDGYTF.

The V call is TRBV10-1, the J call TRBJ2-1; 16 nucleotides agree with TRBD2. CDR1 is WNHNN and CDR2 is SYGVQD in the germline V gene (reference sequence). V trimming: 5 bases; J trimming: 9 bases; junction bases outside the gene matches: 7. The CDR3 is made up of 16 amino acids. Here the CDR3 reads CASSPPGLAGGGEQFF. The CDR3 coding sequence is TGCGCCAGCAGTCCACCGGGACTAGCGGGGGGGGGTGAGCAGTTCTTC.

The chain couples TRBV27 to TRBJ1-1; tentatively, D is TRBD1 (6 bases). Trimming stripped 8 bases from V and 8 bases from J, with 18 bases between. CDR3 size: 13 residues. Germline-derived CDR1 and CDR2 are MNHEY and SMNVEV (reference sequence). Here the CDR3 reads CASQQGGRREAFF. Written as DNA, the CDR3 is TGTGCCAGCCAACAGGGCGGTAGGAGGGAAGCTTTCTTT.

The genes are TRBV6-5 and TRBJ1-4, with unresolved D. This CDR3 is built from 16 residues. Germline loops: CDR1 MNHEY, CDR2 SVGAGI. The germline V and J ends were trimmed by 2 bases and 3 bases, with 13 bases remaining between them. The CDR3 spells CASSYTAGGPNEKLFF. The CDR3 bases are TGTGCCAGCAGTTACACGGCAGGAGGACCTAATGAAAAACTGTTTTTT.

The chain has TRBV9 and TRBJ2-5; 7 bases match TRBD2. Germline lookup yields CDR1 SGDLS and CDR2 YYNGEE. V lost 0 bases, J lost 2 bases, and 4 bases stayed unmatched. This CDR3 is built from 15 residues. The CDR3 DNA reads as TGTGCCAGCAGCGTAGGGGACGGGGGGCAAGAGACCCAGTACTTC. Encoded protein: CASSVGDGGQETQYF.

The J gene is TRBJ2-2, the V gene TRBV11-3; D is undetermined. Trimming left V 0 bases short and J 0 bases short, with 8 bases between. Germline CDR1 and CDR2: SGHNT and YENEEA. The CDR3 spans 16 residues. The CDR3 DNA reads TGTGCCAGCAGCTTAGATTCGGGTGCGAACACCGGGGAGCTGTTTTTT. Amino acid sequence: CASSLDSGANTGELFF. The full variable domain, in which reference TRBV11-3 and TRBJ2-2 provide the parts outside the CDR3, is EAGVVQSPRYKIIEKKQPVAFWCNPISGHNTLYWYLQNLGQGPELLIRYENEEAVDDSQLPKDRFSAERLKGVDSTLKIQPAELGDSAVYLCASSLDSGANTGELFFGEGSRLTVL.

This chain uses TRBV7-9 with TRBJ1-1; the match to TRBD1 covers 8 bases. V shed 5 bases and J 2 bases; nucleotides not matched to a gene: 10. In germline, CDR1 is SEHNR, CDR2 FQNEAQ (reference sequence). The CDR3 extends over 16 amino acids. This chain's CDR3 is CASSPRTGKNNTEAFF. CDR3 nucleotides: TGTGCCAGCAGCCCTCGGACAGGGAAGAATAACACTGAAGCTTTCTTT.

The chain is built from TRBV7-2 and TRBJ1-5, with D possibly TRBD1 on 5 matching bases. This CDR3 contains 14 residues. CDR1 is SGHTA and CDR2 is FQGNSA in the germline V gene. V gave up 4 bases and J gave up 1 base, with 8 bases separating them. CDR3 sequence (DNA): TGTGCCAGCAGCTCCAGGGCAAGCAATCAGCCCCAGCATTTT. It codes for CASSSRASNQPQHF.

This clone has more than one count but fewer than ten. The chain joins TRBV11-1 to TRBJ1-2; possible D gene TRBD1, 6 bases. The CDR3 is made up of 14 amino acids. Germline V lookup: CDR1 SGHAT, CDR2 FQDESV (reference sequence). Deletions cut 6 bases from V and 7 bases from J, with 18 bases between. The CDR3 is CASSLTGRGSGYTF. CDR3 DNA sequence: TGTGCCAGCAGTCTAACAGGGCGTGGCAGTGGCTACACCTTC.

This chain links TRBV5-1 with TRBJ1-2; D is ambiguous. Trimming removed 7 bases at V and 4 bases at J, with 11 bases between. Germline CDR1 and CDR2: SGHRS and YFSETQ. CDR3 length equals 12 residues. The CDR3 bases are TGCGCCAGCCGACTAGAAGGCTATGGCTACACCTTC. This encodes CASRLEGYGYTF.

The chain combines TRBV28 with TRBJ1-4; unclear D gene. The ends were cut back, 6 bases at V and 7 bases at J, with 12 bases in the middle. The V gene's germline CDR1 is MDHEN and CDR2 SYDVKM. CDR3 length: 13 amino acids. CDR3 sequence: CASRRFLSEKLFF. CDR3 bases: TGTGCCAGCAGACGATTTCTAAGTGAAAAACTGTTTTTT. The full variable domain, in which reference TRBV28 and TRBJ1-4 provide the parts outside the CDR3, is DVKVTQSSRYLVKRTGEKVFLECVQDMDHENMFWYRQDPGLGLRLIYFSYDVKMKEKGDIPEGYSVSREKKERFSLILESASTNQTSMYLCASRRFLSEKLFFGSGTQLSVL.

This rearrangement joins TRBV28 to TRBJ1-5, with no clear D. Per the germline V gene, CDR1 is MDHEN and CDR2 is SYDVKM. The CDR3 extends over 11 amino acids. Trimming pared 6 bases from V and 9 bases from J, leaving 9 bases between. The DNA of the CDR3 is TGTGCCAGCAGGATTACTGGGCCCCAGCATTTT. The encoded protein is CASRITGPQHF.

As for this clone: A read error may produce the germline difference seen at one junction end. The CDR3 sequence is CSSSLSAGGPGDTQYF. The CDR3 nucleotides are TGTTCCAGCAGCTTATCGGCGGGGGGGCCGGGGGATACGCAGTATTTT. The V and J genes are TRBV7-9 and TRBJ2-3; 9 nucleotides agree with TRBD2. Germline V gives CDR1 SEHNR, CDR2 FQNEAQ (reference sequence). This CDR3 region has 16 residues.

Only one count was recorded for this clone. This sequence joins TRBV19 and TRBJ1-2; the match to TRBD1 covers 10 bases. Unmatched junction bases numbered 7, after V lost 5 bases and J lost 4 bases. This CDR3 spans 15 amino acids. Looked up from germline, CDR1 is LNHDA and CDR2 is SQIVND (reference sequence). The CDR3 loop is CASSVTGGASYGYTF. The CDR3 nucleotides are TGTGCCAGTAGTGTGACAGGGGGCGCAAGCTATGGCTACACCTTC.

V usage is TRBV4-1 and J usage is TRBJ1-6, with TRBD1 identical over 11 bases. The V and J ends lost 5 bases and 5 bases, in that order; junction bases with no gene match: 2. From germline, CDR1 is MGHRA and CDR2 YSYEKL. The CDR3 covers 15 residues. This chain's CDR3 is CASSRDRGNNSPLHF. For the CDR3, the DNA is TGCGCCAGCAGCAGGGACAGGGGGAATAATTCACCCCTCCACTTT.

This clone was observed once. The rearrangement joins TRBV11-2 to TRBJ2-3; no clear D. Trimming removed 6 bases at V and 2 bases at J, with 18 bases between. The CDR3 consists of 16 residues. The germline gives CDR1 SGHAT, CDR2 FQNNGV. The CDR3: CASRNTLRLSTDTQYF. Here the CDR3 DNA reads TGTGCCAGCAGAAATACCCTGAGACTTTCCACAGATACGCAGTATTTT.

The chain couples TRBV7-9 to TRBJ2-7, with D possibly matching TRBD2 (6 bases). Germline-derived CDR1 and CDR2 are SEHNR and FQNEAQ (reference sequence). Trimming left V 5 bases short and J 4 bases short, with 18 bases between. This CDR3 spans 15 amino acids. This CDR3 reads CASSSISTRQYEQYV. CDR3 in DNA: TGTGCCAGCAGCAGCATATCGACTAGGCAATACGAGCAGTACGTC.

This chain links TRBV5-5 with TRBJ2-3; 10 bases align to TRBD2. The J segment lost 5 bases and the V segment lost 4 bases, leaving 10 bases of the junction unmatched. Germline-derived CDR1 and CDR2 are SGHKS and YYEKEE (reference sequence). The CDR3 sequence is 16 residues long. Here the CDR3 DNA reads TGTGCCAGCAGCCGGGGGGCTAGCGGGGGTGGAGATACGCAGTATTTT. Its protein is CASSRGASGGGDTQYF.